This T cell receptor beta chain originates from a study of Tregs in tolerant kidney transplant recipients (dated by TCRdb to the late 2010s). Broadly, across the study: Other Treg samples came from an approximately 3-day mixed lymphocyte reaction with belatacept, some followed by an approximately 5-day donor restimulation, before sorting recipient CD4+CD25+CD127- cells. During sorting of primary belatacept mixed lymphocyte reaction cultures, recipient cells were distinguished from donor cells with antibodies. Before combined kidney and bone marrow transplantation, this study identified donor-specific regulatory T cells using TCRbeta sequencing and then followed those same cells after transplant. TCRbeta repertoire sequencing was used in a few healthy controls to compare several ways of expanding Tregs specific for an allogeneic donor. General conclusions and limits of the study: Expanding Tregs with activated donor B cells appeared to identify the most biologically relevant and donor-specific TCRbeta repertoire. Biological reproducibility was not directly addressed, though technical replication error appeared minimal. The study was limited by small patient numbers, and the findings need validation in larger populations and under other immunosuppression protocols.

For TCRbeta CDR3 sequencing, genomic DNA was extracted from sorted cells using the QIAGEN DNeasy Blood and Tissue Kit. High-throughput TCRbeta CDR3 sequencing, which included PCR amplification with bias correction and internal controls, was done commercially through immunoSEQ. The authors' pipeline ran thus. A unique productive TCRbeta sequence was defined by the CDR3 nucleotide sequence when primers matched, and otherwise by the CDR3 amino acid sequence together with the Vbeta and Jbeta genes. A sequence was defined as donor-reactive if the sequence was expanded at least 5-fold in CFSE-low cells compared with unstimulated cells and had a frequency of at least 0.01% in CFSE-low cells. Repertoire divergence was quantified by Jensen-Shannon divergence calculated from the top 100 TCRbeta sequences ranked by frequency. When a sample had multiple sequencing runs, each run was corrected for sorting error separately and the runs were then pooled. Not all clones reach the TCRdb copy of this immuneACCESS table, which keeps in-frame sequences only. Checked studies attribute under half of the gap to unresolved V genes and leave the rest unexplained. From that table come the V and J calls and clone size; the DNA was used to work out D and trimming. The sample table records roughly 1,300 clones; 35% to 50% of these occur just once. About 25% of the sample is held by the ten biggest clonotypes.

CDR1 and CDR2 are drawn from the germline V gene: SGHNT, YENEEA. From its cysteine to its phenylalanine, the CDR3 spans 14 amino acids. Only CDR3 DNA remains: 42 bases, in frame from the first base. V is reduced by 2 bases and J by 7 bases, leaving a spacing of 12 bases between them. A word on this clone: It has no known antigen specificity. No much larger clone is present one base from it, and per-base qualities are unavailable.

Blood from healthy controls was obtained either from healthy volunteers or as purchased buffy coats. Healthy control blood was processed by Ficoll density gradient to PBMCs and cryopreserved; patient PBMCs were collected before and after transplant. The sample was Tregs from blood cultured with allogeneic cells. This receptor was taken from a human donor in good health. This receptor chain uses TRBV11-3 and TRBJ2-1; the D gene is possibly TRBD2, with 6 bases matching. The DNA sequence follows: TGTGCCAGCAGCTTAAAGGCGGGAAATAATGAGCAGTTCTTC. Its translation is CASSLKAGNNEQFF.